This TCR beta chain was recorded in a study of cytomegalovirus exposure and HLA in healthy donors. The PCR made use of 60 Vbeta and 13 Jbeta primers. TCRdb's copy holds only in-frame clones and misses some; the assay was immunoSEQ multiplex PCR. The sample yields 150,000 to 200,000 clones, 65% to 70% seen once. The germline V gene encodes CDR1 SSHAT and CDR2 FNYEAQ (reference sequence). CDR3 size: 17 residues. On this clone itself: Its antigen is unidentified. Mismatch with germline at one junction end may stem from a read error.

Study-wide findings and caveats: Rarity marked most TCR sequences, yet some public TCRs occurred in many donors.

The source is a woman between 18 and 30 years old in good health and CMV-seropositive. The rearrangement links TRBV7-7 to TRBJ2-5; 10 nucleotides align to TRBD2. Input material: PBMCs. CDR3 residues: CASSLAPASGGYATQYF. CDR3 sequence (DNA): TGTGCTAGCAGCTTAGCCCCGGCTAGCGGGGGTTACGCTACCCAGTACTTC.